This entry lists 23 T cell receptor beta chains sequenced from one sample in a study of PD-1 blockade in mismatch repair-deficient tumors. The repertoire was sequenced with immunoSEQ multiplex PCR; TCRdb's copy has only in-frame clones and lacks some. Of tens of thousands of clones listed, about 85% are singletons. Here the sequenced sample was peripheral blood, taken 75 to 85 weeks after starting pembrolizumab. All receptors derive from an adult with mismatch repair-deficient cancer.

The chain links TRBV11-2 to TRBJ2-5; D unclear. The CDR3 runs to 14 residues. From germline, CDR1 is SGHAT and CDR2 FQNNGV. V lost 1 base and J 4 bases, leaving 10 bases between the germline ends. CDR3 sequence reads: CASSLGGWGETQYF. CDR3 in DNA: TGTGCCAGCAGCTTAGGCGGCTGGGGAGAGACCCAGTACTTC.

This rearrangement joins TRBV5-4 to TRBJ1-5; the D is unclear. The CDR3 runs 12 residues. The ends were cut back, 5 bases at V and 5 bases at J, with 8 bases in the middle. CDR1 SGHNT and CDR2 YYREEE come from the germline V gene (reference sequence). The chain's CDR3 is CASRTDDQPQHF. The CDR3 region has the DNA TGTGCCAGCAGGACGGACGATCAGCCCCAGCATTTT.

The chain is built from TRBV7-9 and TRBJ1-1, with D tentatively TRBD1 (5 bases). Germline loops: CDR1 SEHNR, CDR2 FQNEAQ (reference sequence). CDR3 length equals 13 residues. V dropped 7 bases and J dropped 10 bases, with 19 bases sitting between them. The CDR3: CASTSIGDLRAFF. The CDR3 region has the DNA TGTGCCAGCACCTCCATTGGGGACCTTCGAGCTTTCTTT.

This clone has more than one count but fewer than ten. The chain combines TRBV7-9 with TRBJ2-7, with D unclear. V lost 5 bases and J lost 3, with 8 bases in between. Germline V gives CDR1 SEHNR, CDR2 FQNEAQ (reference sequence). The CDR3 has 12 residues. CDR3 sequence (DNA): TGTGCCAGCAGCCCGACGGACTACGAGCAGTACTTC. This encodes CASSPTDYEQYF.

The genes are TRBV19 and TRBJ2-5; D gene unclear. Trimming cost V 4 bases and J 5 bases, with 14 bases left between them. CDR3 size: 14 residues. Germline V gives CDR1 LNHDA, CDR2 SQIVND (reference sequence). The CDR3 here is CASSRISLGETQYF. Written as DNA, the CDR3 is TGTGCCAGTAGTAGAATCAGCCTAGGGGAGACCCAGTACTTC.

The chain has TRBV5-1 and TRBJ2-5; D call uncertain. Germline V CDR1 and CDR2: SGHRS, YFSETQ. The CDR3 extends over 12 amino acids. Trimming stripped 4 bases from V and 4 bases from J, with 8 bases between. The CDR3 nucleotides read TGCGCCAGCAGCCTGCCATCAGAGACCCAGTACTTC. Encoded protein: CASSLPSETQYF. Full variable domain (missing parts from reference TRBV5-1 and TRBJ2-5): KAGVTQTPRYLIKTRGQQVTLSCSPISGHRSVSWYQQTPGQGLQFLFEYFSETQRNKGNFPGRFSGRQFSNSRSEMNVSTLELGDSALYLCASSLPSETQYFGPGTRLLVL.

The chain has TRBV28 and TRBJ2-7; no firm D call. Trimming took 6 bases from V and 2 from J, leaving 8 bases between them. Germline loops: CDR1 MDHEN, CDR2 SYDVKM. CDR3 length: 12 amino acids. The CDR3 region has the DNA TGTGCCAGCAGCCTAACTCCCTACGAGCAGTACTTC. Residues: CASSLTPYEQYF.

Note on this clone: One end of the junction fails to match germline, which may point to a read error. The chain joins TRBV18 to TRBJ1-5, with D perhaps matching TRBD1 (5 bases). The length of the CDR3 is 17 residues. Germline V gene data show CDR1 as KGHSH and CDR2 as LQKENI. The CDR3 spells CANSPQQGAGSNQPQHF. The CDR3, as DNA: TGTGCCAACTCACCCCAGCAGGGCGCAGGCAGCAATCAGCCCCAGCATTTT.

V is TRBV7-9 and J is TRBJ2-1, with unresolved D. V dropped 5 bases and J dropped 8 bases, with 7 bases sitting between them. The CDR3 consists of 11 residues. Germline V lookup: CDR1 SEHNR, CDR2 FQNEAQ (reference sequence). This chain's CDR3 is CASSHGDEQFF. The DNA for the CDR3 is TGTGCCAGCAGCCATGGGGATGAGCAGTTCTTC.

This chain links TRBV11-3 with TRBJ2-3; tentatively, D is TRBD1 (5 bases). Deletions cut 0 bases from V and 5 bases from J, with 15 bases between. In germline, CDR1 is SGHNT, CDR2 YENEEA. The CDR3 extends over 16 amino acids. In DNA, the CDR3 is TGTGCCAGCAGCTTAGATAAGGGGTCAGCACAAGATACGCAGTATTTT. It is translated as CASSLDKGSAQDTQYF. The complete variable domain, with remaining parts taken from reference TRBV11-3 and TRBJ2-3, reads EAGVVQSPRYKIIEKKQPVAFWCNPISGHNTLYWYLQNLGQGPELLIRYENEEAVDDSQLPKDRFSAERLKGVDSTLKIQPAELGDSAVYLCASSLDKGSAQDTQYFGPGTRLTVL.

This clone turned up a few times. The chain couples TRBV18 to TRBJ1-2; 7 bases line up with TRBD1. CDR1 and CDR2 (germline): KGHSH, LQKENI. The CDR3 is 13 amino acids. The V and J ends lost 6 bases and 2 bases, in that order; junction bases with no gene match: 3. The CDR3 DNA sequence: TGTGCCAGCTCGACGGACAGGAACTATGGCTACACCTTC. Residues: CASSTDRNYGYTF.

In DNA, the CDR3 is TGTGCCAGCAGCCCCCAACCGGCCAGAGAAGCTTTCTTT. It specifies CASSPQPAREAFF. V is TRBV9 and J is TRBJ1-1; D unclear. Germline values: CDR1 SGDLS, CDR2 YYNGEE. Trimming stripped 4 bases from V and 8 bases from J, with 15 bases between. The CDR3 extends over 13 amino acids.

The chain's CDR3 is CASSLGRRNTEAFF. Written as DNA, the CDR3 is TGTGCCAGCAGCTTGGGACGGCGGAACACTGAAGCTTTCTTT. V gene TRBV5-8 combines with J gene TRBJ1-1, with D unclear. CDR3 length: 14 residues. Germline V gives CDR1 SGHTS, CDR2 YDEGEE. Trimming stripped 0 bases from V and 1 base from J, with 7 bases between.

CDR3 in amino acids: CASSEANLNIQYF. CDR3 DNA: TGTGCCAGCAGTGAGGCAAACCTAAACATTCAGTACTTC. The rearrangement uses TRBV6-1 and TRBJ2-4, with D unresolved. Trimming removed 3 bases from V and 6 bases from J, with 9 bases in between. Germline-derived CDR1 and CDR2 are MNHNS and SASEGT. The length of the CDR3 is 13 residues.

The sample holds a few counts of this clone. The chain has TRBV4-1 and TRBJ2-7, with TRBD1 matching over 7 bases. CDR1 and CDR2 (germline): MGHRA, YSYEKL. The CDR3 contains 15 residues. Germline trimming cut 1 base from V and 2 bases from J; bases unmatched to any gene: 5. CDR3: CASSQGWDSTYEQYF. The DNA of the CDR3 is TGCGCCAGCAGCCAAGGGTGGGACAGTACCTACGAGCAGTACTTC.

The V and J genes are TRBV5-1 and TRBJ2-1; 15 bases are a match to TRBD2. There are 19 residues in the CDR3. Germline V gives CDR1 SGHRS, CDR2 YFSETQ. Unmatched junction bases numbered 5, after V lost 1 base and J lost 0 bases. CDR3 DNA sequence: TGCGCCAGCAGCTTGCTAGGACTAGCGGGAGGGGGCTCCTACAATGAGCAGTTCTTC. Translation: CASSLLGLAGGGSYNEQFF. Supplemented by reference TRBV5-1 and TRBJ2-1, the full variable domain reads KAGVTQTPRYLIKTRGQQVTLSCSPISGHRSVSWYQQTPGQGLQFLFEYFSETQRNKGNFPGRFSGRQFSNSRSEMNVSTLELGDSALYLCASSLLGLAGGGSYNEQFFGPGTRLTVL.

The chain links TRBV6-6 to TRBJ1-4; D remains unclear. V was trimmed by 6 bases and J by 14 bases, leaving 16 bases between them. Germline CDR1 MNHNY, CDR2 SVGAGI (reference sequence). The CDR3 runs to 12 residues. The CDR3 reads CASSNPFGRLFF. The CDR3 DNA follows: TGTGCCAGCAGCAATCCCTTCGGGAGGCTGTTTTTT.

This chain connects TRBV30 to TRBJ1-2; 10 nucleotides agree with TRBD1. The V gene's germline CDR1 is GTSNPN and CDR2 SVGIG (reference sequence). The junction had 7 bases not matched to a gene; V was cut back by 3 bases and J by 0 bases. The CDR3 sequence is 16 residues long. The CDR3 nucleotides are TGTGCCTGGAGGCGGGACAGGGGACGATCTAACTATGGCTACACCTTC. Encoded protein: CAWRRDRGRSNYGYTF. Based on the CDR3 plus reference TRBV30 and TRBJ1-2, the full variable domain is SQTIHQWPATLVQPVGSPLSLECTVEGTSNPNLYWYRQAAGRGLQLLFYSVGIGQISSEVPQNLSASRPQDRQFILSSKKLLLSDSGFYLCAWRRDRGRSNYGYTFGSGTRLTVV.

V and J are TRBV27 and TRBJ1-2, with D uncertain. This CDR3 spans 11 amino acids. Germline values: CDR1 MNHEY, CDR2 SMNVEV (reference sequence). Trimming removed 10 bases at V and 8 bases at J, with 14 bases between. CDR3 DNA: TGTGCCACCTCAAGTGGGGTCGGCTACACCTTC. It specifies CATSSGVGYTF.

The chain employs TRBV11-2 and TRBJ1-2; TRBD1 is a possible D gene (5 bases). CDR3 length: 14 residues. Germline V gene lookup returns CDR1 SGHAT and CDR2 FQNNGV. Between the trimmed V and J ends, which lost 1 base and 8 bases, there was a span of 14 bases. The CDR3 coding sequence is TGTGCCAGCAGCTTAGGCCGGTCTTCAGGGGGCTACACCTTC. This translates into CASSLGRSSGGYTF.

In DNA form, the CDR3 reads TGTGCCAGCAGCCCTACCACAGGAGACATGAACACTGAAGCTTTCTTT. The encoded protein is CASSPTTGDMNTEAFF. The genes are TRBV9 and TRBJ1-1, with a weak D call TRBD1 (5 bases). The CDR3 contains 16 residues. With 4 bases removed from V and 0 bases from J, the gap between germline ends came to 16 bases. The germline V gene encodes CDR1 SGDLS and CDR2 YYNGEE.

The V call is TRBV6-5, the J call TRBJ1-2; 7 nucleotides align to TRBD1. V was clipped by 2 bases and J by 2 bases; unmatched bases: 8. CDR1 is MNHEY, CDR2 SVGAGI, per germline. This CDR3 region has 16 residues. The DNA of the CDR3 is TGTGCCAGCAGTTACCGAAGACAGGGCAAAAACTATGGCTACACCTTC. Protein product: CASSYRRQGKNYGYTF.

The chain has TRBV4-3 and TRBJ2-3; perhaps TRBD2 as D (5 bases). CDR3 length: 16 amino acids. The V and J ends lost 4 bases and 1 base respectively, with 15 bases between them. CDR1 is LGHNA and CDR2 is YSLEER in the germline V gene. The CDR3 loop reads CASSPRGSGGTDTQYF. The CDR3 region has the DNA TGCGCCAGCAGCCCGAGAGGGTCGGGTGGCACAGATACGCAGTATTTT.